This T cell receptor beta chain was recovered during a study of T-cell memory formation after mild COVID-19. From germline, CDR1 is LNHNV and CDR2 YYDKDF (reference sequence). Deletions cut 5 bases from V and 0 bases from J, with 11 bases between. The CDR3 covers 15 residues. In TCRdb, the 5' RACE reads were re-called with MiXCR into one record per CDR3 protein. The profile shows over 400,000 distinct CDR3 sequences, less than 25% of them singletons. This clonotype was detected only a few times. The receptor's source is an adult woman who had mild COVID-19 (a few samples of this study predate the infection). Cell type and time point are not known. V and J are TRBV15 and TRBJ2-1, with a weak D call TRBD1 (6 bases). Sample: PBMCs or a T cell subset sorted from them (not recorded which). CDR3 in DNA: TGTGCCACCAGCCTCGGACAGAGCTCCTACAATGAGCAGTTCTTC. Protein: CATSLGQSSYNEQFF.